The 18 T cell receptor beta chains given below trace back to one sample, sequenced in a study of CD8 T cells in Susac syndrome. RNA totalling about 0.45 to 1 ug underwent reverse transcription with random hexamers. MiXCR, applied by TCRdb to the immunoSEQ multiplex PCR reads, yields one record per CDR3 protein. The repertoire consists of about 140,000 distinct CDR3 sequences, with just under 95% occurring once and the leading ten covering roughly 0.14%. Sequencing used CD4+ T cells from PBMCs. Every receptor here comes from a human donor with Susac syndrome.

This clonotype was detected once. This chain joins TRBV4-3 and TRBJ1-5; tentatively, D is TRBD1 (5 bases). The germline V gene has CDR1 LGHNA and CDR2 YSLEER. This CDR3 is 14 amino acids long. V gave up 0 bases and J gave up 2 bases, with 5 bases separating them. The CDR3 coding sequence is TGCGCCAGCAGCCAAGAGACAGGCAATCAGCCCCAGCATTTT. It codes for CASSQETGNQPQHF.

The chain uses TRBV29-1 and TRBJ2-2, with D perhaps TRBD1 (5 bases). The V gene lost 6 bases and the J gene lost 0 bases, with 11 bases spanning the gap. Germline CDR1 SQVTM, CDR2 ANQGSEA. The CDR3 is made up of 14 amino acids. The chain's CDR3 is CSVLQGSNTGELFF. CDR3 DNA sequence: TGCAGCGTCCTTCAGGGATCGAACACCGGGGAGCTGTTTTTT.

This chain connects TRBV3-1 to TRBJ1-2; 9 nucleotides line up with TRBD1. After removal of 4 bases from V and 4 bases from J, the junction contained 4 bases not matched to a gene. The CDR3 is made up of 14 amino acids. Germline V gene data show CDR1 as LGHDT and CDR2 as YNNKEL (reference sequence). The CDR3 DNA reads TGTGCCAGCAGCCCCGGGACAGGGCTCTATGGCTACACCTTC. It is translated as CASSPGTGLYGYTF.

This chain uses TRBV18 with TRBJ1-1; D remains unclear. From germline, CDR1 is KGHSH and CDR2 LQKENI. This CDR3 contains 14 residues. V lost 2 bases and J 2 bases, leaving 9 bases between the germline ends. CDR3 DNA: TGTGCCAGCTCACCAGGCAGTTTTAACACTGAAGCTTTCTTT. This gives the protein CASSPGSFNTEAFF.

The CDR3 bases are TGTGCCAGCGGAGACGGAACGAGTTTTGGCTACACCTTC. Encoded protein: CASGDGTSFGYTF. The rearrangement joins TRBV12-3 or TRBV12-4 to TRBJ1-2; the D is unclear. The CDR3 extends over 13 amino acids. Trimming left V 8 bases short and J 7 bases short, with 17 bases between.

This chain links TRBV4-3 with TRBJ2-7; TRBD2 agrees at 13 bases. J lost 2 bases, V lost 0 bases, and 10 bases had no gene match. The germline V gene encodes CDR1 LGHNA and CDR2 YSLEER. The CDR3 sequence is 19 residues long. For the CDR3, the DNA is TGCGCCAGCAGCCAAGACCTATCACTAGCGGGAGGGAAAGCCTACGAGCAGTACTTC. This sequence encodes CASSQDLSLAGGKAYEQYF.

CDR3: CASSQLAGVLDNEQFF. CDR3 DNA: TGCGCCAGCAGTCAACTAGCGGGAGTTCTGGACAATGAGCAGTTCTTC. The rearrangement links TRBV23-1 to TRBJ2-1; 10 nucleotides line up with TRBD2. TRBV23-1 counts as an open reading frame of uncertain function. V lost 2 bases and J lost 5; bases outside the gene matches: 6. The CDR3 extends over 16 amino acids.

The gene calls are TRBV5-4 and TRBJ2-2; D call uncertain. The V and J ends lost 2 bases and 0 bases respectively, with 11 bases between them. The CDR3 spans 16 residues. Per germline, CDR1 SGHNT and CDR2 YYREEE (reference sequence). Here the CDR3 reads CASSFSRAANTGELFF. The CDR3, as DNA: TGTGCCAGCAGCTTTAGTAGGGCAGCGAACACCGGGGAGCTGTTTTTT.

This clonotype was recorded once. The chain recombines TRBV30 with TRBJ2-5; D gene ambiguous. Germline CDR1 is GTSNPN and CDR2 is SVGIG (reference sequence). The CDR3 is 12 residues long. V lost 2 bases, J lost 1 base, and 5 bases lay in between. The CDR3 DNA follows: TGTGCCTGGAGTTTCGGCCAAGAGACCCAGTACTTC. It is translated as CAWSFGQETQYF.

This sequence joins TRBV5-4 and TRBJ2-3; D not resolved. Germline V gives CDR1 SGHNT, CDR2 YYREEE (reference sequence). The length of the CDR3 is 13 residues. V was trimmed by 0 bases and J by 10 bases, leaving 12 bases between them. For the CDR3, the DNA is TGTGCCAGCAGCTTGGGGAACTCCGCGGCGCAGTATTTT. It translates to CASSLGNSAAQYF.

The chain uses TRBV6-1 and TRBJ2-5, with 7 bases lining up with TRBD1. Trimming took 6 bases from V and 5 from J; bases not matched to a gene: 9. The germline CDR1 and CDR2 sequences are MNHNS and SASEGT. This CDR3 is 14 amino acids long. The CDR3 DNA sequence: TGTGCCAGCAGAGGGACAGACAGCCACGAGACCCAGTACTTC. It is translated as CASRGTDSHETQYF.

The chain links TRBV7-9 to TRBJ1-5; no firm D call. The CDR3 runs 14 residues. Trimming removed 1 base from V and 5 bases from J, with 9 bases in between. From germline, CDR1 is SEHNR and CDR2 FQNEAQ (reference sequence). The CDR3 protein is CASSLGARDQPQHF. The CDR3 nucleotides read TGTGCCAGCAGCTTAGGGGCGCGGGATCAGCCCCAGCATTTT.

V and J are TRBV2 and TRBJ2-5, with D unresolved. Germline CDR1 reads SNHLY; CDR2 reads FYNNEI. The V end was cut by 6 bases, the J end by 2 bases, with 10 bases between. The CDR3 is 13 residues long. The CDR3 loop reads CASRGSVQETQYF. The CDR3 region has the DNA TGTGCCAGCAGGGGAAGCGTTCAAGAGACCCAGTACTTC.

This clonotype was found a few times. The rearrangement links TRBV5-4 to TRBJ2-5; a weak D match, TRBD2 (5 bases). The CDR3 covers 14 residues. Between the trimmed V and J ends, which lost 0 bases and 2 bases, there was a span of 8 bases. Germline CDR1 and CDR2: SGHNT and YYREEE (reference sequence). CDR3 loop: CASSLAGSQETQYF. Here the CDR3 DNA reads TGTGCCAGCAGCTTGGCGGGGTCGCAAGAGACCCAGTACTTC.

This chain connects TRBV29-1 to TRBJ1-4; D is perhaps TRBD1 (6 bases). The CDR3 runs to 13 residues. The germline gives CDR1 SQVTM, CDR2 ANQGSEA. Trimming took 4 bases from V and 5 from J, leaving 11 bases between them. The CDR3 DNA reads TGCAGCGTTGTTCGACAGGCGAATGAAAAACTGTTTTTT. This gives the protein CSVVRQANEKLFF.

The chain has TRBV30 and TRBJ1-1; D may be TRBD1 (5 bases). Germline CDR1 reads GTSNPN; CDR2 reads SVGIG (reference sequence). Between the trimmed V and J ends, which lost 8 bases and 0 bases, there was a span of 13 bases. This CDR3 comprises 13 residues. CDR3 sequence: CAGGRSVNTEAFF. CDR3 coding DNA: TGTGCCGGGGGGAGGTCGGTGAACACTGAAGCTTTCTTT.

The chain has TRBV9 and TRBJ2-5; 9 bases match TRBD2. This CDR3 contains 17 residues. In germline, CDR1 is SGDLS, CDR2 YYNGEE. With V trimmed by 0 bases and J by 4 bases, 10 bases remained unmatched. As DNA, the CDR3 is TGTGCCAGCAGCGTAGATGAGGGTAGCGGGAGTCGAGAGACCCAGTACTTC. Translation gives CASSVDEGSGSRETQYF.

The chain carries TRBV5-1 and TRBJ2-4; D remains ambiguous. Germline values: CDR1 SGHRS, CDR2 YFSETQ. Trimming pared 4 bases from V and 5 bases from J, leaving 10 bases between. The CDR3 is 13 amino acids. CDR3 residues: CASSENTENIQYF. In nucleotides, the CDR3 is TGCGCCAGCAGCGAAAACACGGAAAACATTCAGTACTTC. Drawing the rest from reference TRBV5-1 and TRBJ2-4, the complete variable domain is KAGVTQTPRYLIKTRGQQVTLSCSPISGHRSVSWYQQTPGQGLQFLFEYFSETQRNKGNFPGRFSGRQFSNSRSEMNVSTLELGDSALYLCASSENTENIQYFGAGTRLSVL.